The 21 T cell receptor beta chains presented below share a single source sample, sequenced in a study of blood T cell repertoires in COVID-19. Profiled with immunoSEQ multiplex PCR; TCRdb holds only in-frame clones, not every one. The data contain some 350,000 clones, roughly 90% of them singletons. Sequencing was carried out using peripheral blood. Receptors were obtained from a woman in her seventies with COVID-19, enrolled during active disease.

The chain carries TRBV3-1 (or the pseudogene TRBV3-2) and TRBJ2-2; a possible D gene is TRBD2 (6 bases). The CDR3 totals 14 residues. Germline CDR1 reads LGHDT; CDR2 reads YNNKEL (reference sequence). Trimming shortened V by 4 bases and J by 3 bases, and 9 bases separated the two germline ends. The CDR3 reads CASSRRGDTGELFF. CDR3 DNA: TGTGCCAGCAGCCGACGCGGGGACACCGGGGAGCTGTTTTTT.

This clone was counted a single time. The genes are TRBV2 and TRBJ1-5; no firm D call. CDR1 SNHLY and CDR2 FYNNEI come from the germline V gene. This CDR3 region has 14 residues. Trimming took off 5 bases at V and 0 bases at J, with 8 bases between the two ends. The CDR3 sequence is CASSYSHSNQPQHF. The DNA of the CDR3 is TGTGCCAGCAGTTACAGCCATAGCAATCAGCCCCAGCATTTT.

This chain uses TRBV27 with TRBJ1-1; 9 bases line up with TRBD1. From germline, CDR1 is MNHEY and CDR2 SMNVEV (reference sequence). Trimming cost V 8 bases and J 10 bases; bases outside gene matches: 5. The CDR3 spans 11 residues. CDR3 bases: TGTGCCAGCCGGGACAGGGAACGAGCTTTCTTT. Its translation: CASRDRERAFF.

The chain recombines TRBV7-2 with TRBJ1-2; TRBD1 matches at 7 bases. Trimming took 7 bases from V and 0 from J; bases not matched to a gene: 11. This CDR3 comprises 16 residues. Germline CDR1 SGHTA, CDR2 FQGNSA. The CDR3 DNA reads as TGTGCCAGCACCCGGGACAGCACTTCAGCTAACTATGGCTACACCTTC. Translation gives CASTRDSTSANYGYTF.

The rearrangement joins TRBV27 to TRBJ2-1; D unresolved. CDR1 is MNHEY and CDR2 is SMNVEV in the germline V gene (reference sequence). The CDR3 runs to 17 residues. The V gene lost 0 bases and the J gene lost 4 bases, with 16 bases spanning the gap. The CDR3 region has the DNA TGTGCCAGCAGTTTATCGAACGGTCTTTCTCCATACAATGAGCAGTTCTTC. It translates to CASSLSNGLSPYNEQFF.

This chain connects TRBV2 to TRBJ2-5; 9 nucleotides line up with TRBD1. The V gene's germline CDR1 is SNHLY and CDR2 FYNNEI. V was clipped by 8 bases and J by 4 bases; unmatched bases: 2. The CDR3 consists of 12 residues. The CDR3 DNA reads TGTGCCAGCGGACAGGGGCGAGAGACCCAGTACTTC. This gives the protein CASGQGRETQYF. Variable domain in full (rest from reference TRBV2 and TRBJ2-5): EPEVTQTPSHQVTQMGQEVILRCVPISNHLYFYWYRQILGQKVEFLVSFYNNEISEKSEIFDDQFSVERPDGSNFTLKIRSTKLEDSAMYFCASGQGRETQYFGPGTRLLVL.

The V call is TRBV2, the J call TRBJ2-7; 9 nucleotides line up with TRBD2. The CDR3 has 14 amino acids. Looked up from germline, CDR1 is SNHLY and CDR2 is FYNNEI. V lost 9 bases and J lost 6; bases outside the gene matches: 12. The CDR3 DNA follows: TGTGCCAGTTCTGGACTAGCGTCTTTTTCCGAGCAGTACTTC. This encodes CASSGLASFSEQYF.

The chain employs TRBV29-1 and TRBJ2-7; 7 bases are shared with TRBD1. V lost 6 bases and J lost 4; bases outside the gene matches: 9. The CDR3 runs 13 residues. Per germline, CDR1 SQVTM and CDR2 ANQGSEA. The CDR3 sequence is CSVPGQFSYEQYF. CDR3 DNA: TGCAGCGTCCCGGGACAGTTTAGTTACGAGCAGTACTTC.

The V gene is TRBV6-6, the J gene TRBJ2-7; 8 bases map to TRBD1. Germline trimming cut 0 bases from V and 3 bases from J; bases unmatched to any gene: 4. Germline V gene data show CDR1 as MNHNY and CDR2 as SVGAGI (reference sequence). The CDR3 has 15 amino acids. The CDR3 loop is CASSYSGTGVYEQYF. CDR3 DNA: TGTGCCAGCAGTTACTCAGGGACAGGAGTCTACGAGCAGTACTTC.

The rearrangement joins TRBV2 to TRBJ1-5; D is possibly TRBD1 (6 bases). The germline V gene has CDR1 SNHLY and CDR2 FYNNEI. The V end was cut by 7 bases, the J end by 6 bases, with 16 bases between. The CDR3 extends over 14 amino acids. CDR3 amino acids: CASNRLGGGQPQHF. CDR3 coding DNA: TGTGCCAGCAATCGATTAGGGGGTGGTCAGCCCCAGCATTTT.

The DNA of the CDR3 is TGTGCCAGCAGCCAAGATCCGGCCTCTGGAGCTAATTCACCCCTCCACTTT. It yields the protein CASSQDPASGANSPLHF. This sequence joins TRBV4-2 and TRBJ1-6; no clear D gene. This CDR3 spans 17 amino acids. Germline lookup yields CDR1 LGHNA and CDR2 YNFKEQ. With 0 bases removed from V and 6 bases from J, the gap between germline ends came to 15 bases.

The CDR3 nucleotides are TGCGCCAGCAGCTTGGCCGGACAGGGTACTGAAAAACTGTTTTTT. This sequence encodes CASSLAGQGTEKLFF. The chain employs TRBV5-1 and TRBJ1-4; TRBD1 matches at 8 bases. Germline V CDR1 and CDR2: SGHRS, YFSETQ. V lost 0 bases and J lost 7; bases outside the gene matches: 5. The length of the CDR3 is 15 residues.

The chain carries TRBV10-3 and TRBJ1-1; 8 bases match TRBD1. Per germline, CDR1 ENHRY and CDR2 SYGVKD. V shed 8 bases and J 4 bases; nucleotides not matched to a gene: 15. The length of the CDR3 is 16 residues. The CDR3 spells CAIRLSTGVGITEAFF. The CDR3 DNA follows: TGTGCCATCCGTCTGTCGACAGGGGTGGGGATCACTGAAGCTTTCTTT.

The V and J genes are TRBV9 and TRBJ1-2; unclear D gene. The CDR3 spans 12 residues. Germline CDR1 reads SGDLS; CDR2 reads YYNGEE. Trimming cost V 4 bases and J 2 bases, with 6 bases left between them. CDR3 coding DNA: TGTGCCAGCAGCCTGAGGAACTATGGCTACACCTTC. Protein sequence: CASSLRNYGYTF.

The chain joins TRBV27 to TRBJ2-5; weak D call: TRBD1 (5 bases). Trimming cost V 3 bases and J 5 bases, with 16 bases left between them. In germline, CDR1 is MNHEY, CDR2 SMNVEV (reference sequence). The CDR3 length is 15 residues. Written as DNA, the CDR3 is TGTGCCAGCAGTTTGTCCAGGTCAGGGCTTGAGACCCAGTACTTC. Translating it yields CASSLSRSGLETQYF.

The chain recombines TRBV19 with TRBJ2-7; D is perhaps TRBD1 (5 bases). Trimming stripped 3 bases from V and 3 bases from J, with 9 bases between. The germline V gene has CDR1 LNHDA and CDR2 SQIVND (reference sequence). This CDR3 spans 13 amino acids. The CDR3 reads CASSIDRYYEQYF. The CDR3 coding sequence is TGTGCCAGTAGTATCGACAGATACTACGAGCAGTACTTC.

CDR3 nucleotides: TGTGCCAGCAGGGCGGGACAGGGGCAGGGGAATGAGCAGTTCTTC. Amino acid sequence: CASRAGQGQGNEQFF. V is TRBV6-5 and J is TRBJ2-1; TRBD1 matches at 10 bases. The CDR3 extends over 15 amino acids. Trimming removed 6 bases from V and 7 bases from J; junction bases left unmatched: 9. The germline CDR1 and CDR2 sequences are MNHEY and SVGAGI.

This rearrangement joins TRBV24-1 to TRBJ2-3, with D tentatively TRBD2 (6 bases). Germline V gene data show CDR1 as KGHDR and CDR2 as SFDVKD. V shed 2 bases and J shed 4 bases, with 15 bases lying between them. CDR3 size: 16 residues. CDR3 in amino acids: CATSDSWRGSADTQYF. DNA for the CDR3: TGTGCCACCAGTGATTCTTGGCGGGGAAGTGCAGATACGCAGTATTTT.

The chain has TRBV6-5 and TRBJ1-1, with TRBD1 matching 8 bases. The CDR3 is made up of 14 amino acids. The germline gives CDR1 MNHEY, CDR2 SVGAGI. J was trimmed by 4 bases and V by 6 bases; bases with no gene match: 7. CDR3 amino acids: CASRRPGGSTEAFF. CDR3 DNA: TGTGCCAGCAGACGTCCAGGGGGCAGCACTGAAGCTTTCTTT.

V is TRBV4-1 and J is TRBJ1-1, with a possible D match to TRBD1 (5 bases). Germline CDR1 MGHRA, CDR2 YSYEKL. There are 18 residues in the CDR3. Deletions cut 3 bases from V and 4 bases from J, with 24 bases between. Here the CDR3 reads CASSQGGGAGGMITEAFF. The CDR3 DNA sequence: TGCGCCAGCAGCCAGGGTGGAGGGGCCGGGGGTATGATCACTGAAGCTTTCTTT.

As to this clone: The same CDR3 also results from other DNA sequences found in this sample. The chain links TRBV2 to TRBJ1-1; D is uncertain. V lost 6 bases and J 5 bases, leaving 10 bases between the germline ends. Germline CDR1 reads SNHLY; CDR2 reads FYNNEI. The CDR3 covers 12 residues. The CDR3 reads CASSPRGTEAFF. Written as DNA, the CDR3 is TGTGCCAGCAGCCCCCGAGGTACTGAAGCTTTCTTT.